What follows are 26 T cell receptor beta chains derived from one specimen sequenced in a study of T cell clusters in autoimmune cytopenias. Multiplex touch-down PCR amplified TRB using TRB-A and TRB-B pools in one tube. TCRdb re-called the multiplex PCR reads and shows each CDR3 protein once, DNA omitted. The sample shows some 1,800 distinct CDR3 sequences, and 5% to 7% sits with its ten largest clones. TRB was amplified from 250 ng of peripheral blood genomic DNA per sample. Material for sequencing was peripheral blood. The source is a human donor with an autoimmune cytopenia or autoimmune hepatitis (not recorded which).

This chain connects TRBV5-6 to TRBJ1-5; TCRdb's D call of TRBD1 is untestable without DNA. The germline V gene has CDR1 SGHDT and CDR2 YYEEEE. The CDR3 loop spans 17 amino acids. This chain's CDR3 is CASSSWTGEGRNQPQHF.

This clonotype is deemed medium-sized (0.01 to 0.1%) by its frequency. The V and J genes are TRBV6-5 and TRBJ2-1; TCRdb reports TRBD1, a call that lacks DNA to check it against. The CDR3 consists of 15 residues. CDR1 and CDR2 (germline): MNHEY, SVGAGI. The CDR3: CASSTFGGLYNEQFF.

In terms of frequency, this clonotype is large (0.1 to 1%). V and J are TRBV29-1 and TRBJ2-1; checking the TCRdb D call of TRBD2 is not possible without DNA. The CDR3 is made up of 15 amino acids. Per the germline V gene, CDR1 is SQVTM and CDR2 is ANQGSEA. CDR3: CSVERGLARTGEQFF.

This clonotype is classed as medium-sized by frequency. This rearrangement joins TRBV7-6 to TRBJ2-7; TCRdb indicates TRBD2, and absent DNA this call remains unverified. Germline V lookup: CDR1 SGHVS, CDR2 FNYEAQ. The CDR3 contains 15 residues. CDR3 amino acids: CASSALAGGPYEQYF. Complete variable domain (other parts from reference TRBV7-6 and TRBJ2-7): GAGVSQSPRYKVTKRGQDVALRCDPISGHVSLYWYRQALGQGPEFLTYFNYEAQQDKSGLPNDRFSAERPEGSISTLTIQRTEQRDSAMYRCASSALAGGPYEQYFGPGTRLTVT.

This clonotype registers medium-sized by frequency. The chain carries TRBV6-2 or TRBV6-3 and TRBJ1-3. The CDR3 loop spans 11 amino acids. The germline V gene has CDR1 MNHEY and CDR2 SVGEGT. Here the CDR3 reads CASMTGNTIYF.

In terms of frequency, this clonotype is medium-sized. The chain couples TRBV27 to TRBJ1-1; TCRdb picks TRBD1, but there is no DNA to check that call. The V gene's germline CDR1 is MNHEY and CDR2 SMNVEV (reference sequence). The CDR3 consists of 13 residues. CDR3 residues: CASSFRGVPEAFF.

The V gene is TRBV2, the J gene TRBJ2-7. CDR1 SNHLY and CDR2 FYNNEI come from the germline V gene. The length of the CDR3 is 12 residues. The CDR3 sequence is CASNEALYEQYF.

This clonotype is labeled large based on frequency. The chain links TRBV12-3 or TRBV12-4 to TRBJ1-5; the TRBD1 assignment by TCRdb is unverifiable without DNA. The CDR3 has 11 amino acids. CDR3: CASGGNQPQHF.

The chain recombines TRBV14 with TRBJ1-1. This CDR3 is 14 amino acids long. Germline V gives CDR1 SGHDN, CDR2 FVKESK. CDR3 in amino acids: CASSSKSWSTEAFF.

By frequency, this clonotype registers medium-sized (0.01 to 0.1%). This chain uses TRBV7-2 with TRBJ1-5. Germline V gives CDR1 SGHTA, CDR2 FQGNSA. CDR3 length: 13 residues. The CDR3 sequence: CASSFSRNQPQHF.

This clonotype is medium-sized by frequency. This chain uses TRBV5-1 with TRBJ2-6. Germline loops: CDR1 SGHRS, CDR2 YFSETQ. The CDR3 totals 17 residues. CDR3 amino acids: CASSLAGANSGANVLTF.

This clonotype is called medium-sized based on its frequency. V and J are TRBV6-4 and TRBJ2-3; TCRdb calls TRBD2, which cannot be checked without DNA. The CDR3 contains 15 residues. Germline CDR1 MRHNA, CDR2 SNTAGT. The CDR3: CASSLAGGRTDTQYF.

This clonotype counts as large (0.1 to 1%) by frequency. The rearrangement links TRBV29-1 to TRBJ2-1; TCRdb reports TRBD2, a call that lacks DNA to check it against. CDR3 length equals 16 residues. Germline lookup yields CDR1 SQVTM and CDR2 ANQGSEA. The CDR3 reads CSVRDYGASGSSEQFF.

The CDR3 is CASRTRTRTPSYEQYF. The chain links TRBV28 to TRBJ2-7. CDR3 length equals 16 residues. CDR1 and CDR2 from the germline V gene are MDHEN and SYDVKM.

This sequence joins TRBV28 and TRBJ1-5. The CDR3 runs to 12 residues. Germline V gives CDR1 MDHEN, CDR2 SYDVKM. CDR3: CASRDPVGPQHF. Together with reference TRBV28 and TRBJ1-5, the CDR3 gives the full variable domain: DVKVTQSSRYLVKRTGEKVFLECVQDMDHENMFWYRQDPGLGLRLIYFSYDVKMKEKGDIPEGYSVSREKKERFSLILESASTNQTSMYLCASRDPVGPQHFGDGTRLSIL.

This clonotype shows up as medium-sized (0.01 to 0.1%) by frequency. This chain joins TRBV6-2 or TRBV6-3 and TRBJ1-2; the TCRdb call, TRBD1, lacks DNA for checking. Per germline, CDR1 MNHEY and CDR2 SVGEGT. CDR3 length: 18 residues. The CDR3 reads CASREHDSEGGFNYGYTF.

Judged by frequency, this clonotype is medium-sized. The chain is built from TRBV15 and TRBJ1-6; the D gene TCRdb calls, TRBD1, cannot be checked with no DNA. Germline assignment: CDR1 LNHNV and CDR2 YYDKDF (reference sequence). CDR3 size: 16 residues. CDR3 sequence: CATSTEKGQYNSPLHF.

This clonotype shows up as medium-sized by frequency. V usage is TRBV20-1 and J usage is TRBJ2-5; lacking DNA, the TRBD2 call made by TCRdb goes unchecked. Germline V CDR1 and CDR2: DFQATT, SNEGSKA (reference sequence). This CDR3 is 15 amino acids long. This chain's CDR3 is CSARDGGRFQETQYF.

By frequency, this clonotype registers large (0.1 to 1%). The chain is built from TRBV29-1 and TRBJ2-7; TCRdb picks TRBD1, but there is no DNA to check that call. The CDR3 has 12 residues. Germline-derived CDR1 and CDR2 are SQVTM and ANQGSEA. The CDR3 protein is CSVNRGPNEQYF.

This chain links TRBV4-3 with TRBJ1-2. The germline V gene has CDR1 LGHNA and CDR2 YSLEER. This CDR3 region has 18 residues. The CDR3 spells CASSQEVSELGANYGYTF.

This rearrangement joins TRBV4-3 to TRBJ1-2. Germline V CDR1 and CDR2: LGHNA, YSLEER. The CDR3 extends over 16 amino acids. The CDR3 here is CASSQGEGHTNYGYTF.

Measured by frequency, this clonotype is large (0.1 to 1%). The CDR3 is CSVKEGGRNGYTF. This chain connects TRBV29-1 to TRBJ1-2; TCRdb lists TRBD1, though no DNA is available to test this call. This CDR3 comprises 13 residues. CDR1 SQVTM and CDR2 ANQGSEA come from the germline V gene. The variable domain in full, completed from reference TRBV29-1 and TRBJ1-2, reads SAVISQKPSRDICQRGTSLTIQCQVDSQVTMMFWYRQQPGQSLTLIATANQGSEATYESGFVIDKFPISRPNLTFSTLTVSNMSPEDSSIYLCSVKEGGRNGYTFGSGTRLTVV.

This clonotype registers large by frequency. V is TRBV19 and J is TRBJ2-5; TCRdb proposes TRBD2, but this gene call is untestable without DNA. CDR1 and CDR2 from the germline V gene are LNHDA and SQIVND (reference sequence). The CDR3 consists of 13 residues. This CDR3 reads CASSDSGSETQYF.

This clonotype is called large based on its frequency. This chain joins TRBV27 and TRBJ2-2; TCRdb calls TRBD1, which cannot be checked without DNA. The germline V gene encodes CDR1 MNHEY and CDR2 SMNVEV (reference sequence). The CDR3 is 13 amino acids. This CDR3 is CATRERDTGELFF.

The genes are TRBV6-5 and TRBJ2-5; with no DNA, the TCRdb D assignment of TRBD1 cannot be verified. CDR3 length: 15 residues. The V gene's germline CDR1 is MNHEY and CDR2 SVGAGI. Here the CDR3 reads CASSPQGGPMKTQYF.

This chain connects TRBV5-5 to TRBJ1-5; without DNA, the TCRdb call of TRBD1 cannot be checked. The CDR3 is made up of 16 amino acids. Germline CDR1 reads SGHKS; CDR2 reads YYEKEE (reference sequence). The CDR3 loop is CASSTQGRGRNEPQHF.